A single sample gave rise to the 5 T cell receptor beta chains below, sequenced in a study of long-term antiretroviral therapy in people with HIV. Samples were assayed with immunoSEQ v3.0 at survey level. Repertoires were generated with immunoSEQ multiplex PCR, while TCRdb's copy carries only in-frame clones and drops some. The sample lists 34,000 or so clones, roughly 94% occurring once. Sequencing used unsorted PBMCs, obtained approximately 5 years after starting antiretroviral therapy. The receptors derive from a woman in her forties or fifties with HIV.

This chain joins TRBV11-2 and TRBJ1-3; perhaps TRBD1 as D (6 bases). The germline CDR1 and CDR2 sequences are SGHAT and FQNNGV. Trimming took off 0 bases at V and 5 bases at J, with 11 bases between the two ends. This CDR3 has 15 residues. CDR3: CASSLEGGVRNTIYF. The CDR3 DNA follows: TGTGCCAGCAGCTTAGAAGGGGGTGTGCGAAACACCATATATTTT.

The chain recombines TRBV5-1 with TRBJ1-6; possibly TRBD1 for D (5 bases). The CDR3 contains 14 residues. V lost 3 bases to trimming and J lost 5 bases, with 9 bases between them. Germline assignment: CDR1 SGHRS and CDR2 YFSETQ. For the CDR3, the DNA is TGCGCCAGCAGCTCAGGGCCTAATAATTCACCCCTCCACTTT. Translation: CASSSGPNNSPLHF.

The chain uses TRBV5-5 and TRBJ2-2, with D unclear. Germline values: CDR1 SGHKS, CDR2 YYEKEE (reference sequence). The CDR3 sequence is 14 residues long. V was clipped by 2 bases and J by 4 bases, with 9 bases between them. CDR3 sequence (DNA): TGTGCCAGCAGCTTTTATGACGGCACCGGGGAGCTGTTTTTT. Translation: CASSFYDGTGELFF.

This chain links TRBV7-9 with TRBJ1-6; 11 bases align to TRBD1. The length of the CDR3 is 15 residues. J lost 10 bases, V lost 2 bases, and 4 bases had no gene match. Germline V gene data show CDR1 as SEHNR and CDR2 as FQNEAQ (reference sequence). CDR3 nucleotides: TGTGCCAGCAGCTTACTTGGACAGGGGGCCTCACCCCTCCACTTT. Its protein is CASSLLGQGASPLHF.

The chain links TRBV19 to TRBJ2-7, with a tentative D call TRBD2 (5 bases). V lost 3 bases and J 1 base, leaving 7 bases between the germline ends. The CDR3 contains 13 residues. Germline V lookup: CDR1 LNHDA, CDR2 SQIVND (reference sequence). The CDR3 DNA reads TGTGCCAGTAGTATGGAGGCTTCCTACGAGCAGTACTTC. This translates into CASSMEASYEQYF.